The 20 T cell receptor beta chains listed next were all sequenced from one sample in a study of graft-versus-host responses after intestinal transplantation. For these TCRs, the target antigens are not known. TCRdb's table, derived via immunoSEQ multiplex PCR, lists solely in-frame clones and lacks some. The table lists around 110,000 clones, 85% to 95% of them singletons. Sequencing used unstimulated CD4+ T cells sorted from spleen or lymph node cells, obtained before transplant. Source of these receptors: a human donor who was the organ donor for an intestinal transplant.

The table lists this clone with a few counts. The chain carries TRBV2 and TRBJ2-1, with TRBD2 identical over 9 bases. V lost 9 bases, J lost 4 bases, and 4 bases stayed unmatched. CDR1 and CDR2 (germline): SNHLY, FYNNEI. The CDR3 extends over 13 amino acids. CDR3 region: CASGLAPYNEQFF. CDR3 nucleotide sequence: TGTGCCAGTGGACTAGCGCCATACAATGAGCAGTTCTTC.

J is TRBJ2-5 and V is TRBV7-2; no clear D. V was pared by 5 bases and J by 4 bases, with 11 bases between. Germline values: CDR1 SGHTA, CDR2 FQGNSA. The CDR3 has 13 amino acids. CDR3 residues: CASSPSIAETQYF. The CDR3 region has the DNA TGTGCCAGCAGCCCCAGTATTGCAGAGACCCAGTACTTC.

The chain combines TRBV7-3 with TRBJ1-1; 9 bases map to TRBD1. The J segment lost 9 bases and the V segment lost 5 bases, leaving 7 bases of the junction unmatched. Germline V gives CDR1 SGHTA, CDR2 FQGTGA. This CDR3 contains 13 residues. CDR3 in amino acids: CASSPQGQGKAFF. The DNA of the CDR3 is TGTGCCAGCAGCCCTCAAGGACAGGGGAAAGCTTTCTTT.

This chain uses TRBV6-5 with TRBJ2-7, with a weak D call TRBD1 (6 bases). V gave up 2 bases and J gave up 4 bases, with 9 bases separating them. This CDR3 spans 13 amino acids. Germline-derived CDR1 and CDR2 are MNHEY and SVGAGI. In nucleotides, the CDR3 is TGTGCCAGCAGTTACGCTGACAGGTACGAGCAGTACTTC. This gives the protein CASSYADRYEQYF.

The chain couples TRBV2 to TRBJ1-5, with D possibly TRBD1 on 5 matching bases. The CDR3 runs to 15 residues. The V gene lost 7 bases and the J gene lost 7 bases, with 20 bases spanning the gap. Germline CDR1 SNHLY, CDR2 FYNNEI. The CDR3 protein is CASKAEREWDQPQHF. CDR3 in DNA: TGTGCCAGCAAGGCGGAGCGGGAGTGGGACCAGCCCCAGCATTTT.

The chain uses TRBV27 and TRBJ2-6; D is undetermined. V was pared by 3 bases and J by 1 base, with 4 bases between. This CDR3 region has 14 residues. Germline assignment: CDR1 MNHEY and CDR2 SMNVEV (reference sequence). Written as DNA, the CDR3 is TGTGCCAGCAGTTTGGAGTCTGGGGCCAACGTCCTGACTTTC. Translated: CASSLESGANVLTF.

This chain uses TRBV9 with TRBJ2-3; the match to TRBD1 covers 10 bases. The CDR3 is 15 amino acids. Germline V gene data show CDR1 as SGDLS and CDR2 as YYNGEE. V trimming: 3 bases; J trimming: 3 bases; junction bases outside the gene matches: 4. CDR3: CASSEGQGGTDTQYF. The DNA for the CDR3 is TGTGCCAGCAGCGAAGGACAGGGGGGGACAGATACGCAGTATTTT.

The CDR3 DNA reads as TGTGCCAGCAGCGAGGGAAGCATGGGAGAGCTCGATACGCAGTATTTT. Translated: CASSEGSMGELDTQYF. This chain uses TRBV9 with TRBJ2-3; D possibly corresponds to TRBD2 (5 bases). Trimming took 3 bases from V and 6 from J, leaving 20 bases between them. This CDR3 spans 16 amino acids. Germline lookup yields CDR1 SGDLS and CDR2 YYNGEE.

The chain is built from TRBV7-8 and TRBJ1-3; no definite D call. V lost 5 bases, J lost 3 bases, and 23 bases lay in between. CDR3 length: 18 amino acids. CDR1 is SGHVS, CDR2 FQNEAQ, per germline. The CDR3 DNA sequence: TGTGCCAGCAGCCCCTATTACAGAACGGATTCTCTTGGAAACACCATATATTTT. Translating it yields CASSPYYRTDSLGNTIYF.

J is TRBJ2-6 and V is TRBV6-1; no firm D call. Germline values: CDR1 MNHNS, CDR2 SASEGT. The V end was cut by 9 bases, the J end by 2 bases, with 11 bases between. The CDR3 totals 14 residues. The CDR3 spells CASARGAGANVLTF. DNA of the CDR3: TGTGCCAGTGCGCGTGGGGCTGGGGCCAACGTCCTGACTTTC.

This chain connects TRBV11-2 to TRBJ1-2, with D unclear. Germline loops: CDR1 SGHAT, CDR2 FQNNGV. V gave up 1 base and J gave up 4 bases, with 7 bases separating them. The CDR3 runs to 13 residues. The CDR3 region is CASSLGSPYGYTF. The CDR3 bases are TGTGCCAGCAGCTTAGGCTCCCCCTATGGCTACACCTTC.

The chain joins TRBV5-5 to TRBJ2-3; D not certain. V lost 0 bases, J lost 1 base, and 12 bases lay in between. Germline CDR1 reads SGHKS; CDR2 reads YYEKEE (reference sequence). CDR3 size: 16 residues. The CDR3 region is CASSLGNTRGTDTQYF. CDR3 in DNA: TGTGCCAGCAGCTTGGGGAACACCCGGGGCACAGATACGCAGTATTTT. The whole variable domain, filled in from reference TRBV5-5 and TRBJ2-3, reads DAGVTQSPTHLIKTRGQQVTLRCSPISGHKSVSWYQQVLGQGPQFIFQYYEKEERGRGNFPDRFSARQFPNYSSELNVNALLLGDSALYLCASSLGNTRGTDTQYFGPGTRLTVL.

J is TRBJ1-1 and V is TRBV6-5; D uncertain. V shed 5 bases and J shed 10 bases, with 17 bases lying between them. The CDR3 is made up of 13 amino acids. In germline, CDR1 is MNHEY, CDR2 SVGAGI. The CDR3 sequence is CASSPRGSPGAFF. CDR3 in DNA: TGTGCCAGCAGTCCCCGCGGGTCTCCGGGAGCTTTCTTT.

This chain links TRBV7-3 with TRBJ2-7, with D possibly TRBD1 on 6 matching bases. CDR3 length: 14 residues. The germline gives CDR1 SGHTA, CDR2 FQGTGA. V lost 7 bases and J 1 base, leaving 14 bases between the germline ends. Here the CDR3 DNA reads TGTGCCAGCAACCATCCACAGGGATCCTACGAGCAGTACTTC. Amino acid sequence: CASNHPQGSYEQYF.

DNA of the CDR3: TGCACCAGCAGCCAGCGACAGGGGCCGAACACTGAAGCTTTCTTT. Translation gives CTSSQRQGPNTEAFF. The chain recombines TRBV1 with TRBJ1-1; the table names TRBD1, a call not compared with the DNA. TRBV1 is deemed a pseudogene. The length of the CDR3 is 15 residues.

A word on this clone: Sequence at one end of the junction differs from germline and may be a read error. The chain is built from TRBV6-5 and TRBJ2-5; 15 nucleotides line up with TRBD2. This CDR3 comprises 12 residues. Germline-derived CDR1 and CDR2 are MNHEY and SVGAGI. CDR3 coding DNA: TGTGCCAGCAGTGAGGGACTAGCGGGAGGTGACTTC. Translating gives CASSEGLAGGDF.

The gene calls are TRBV5-1 and TRBJ1-1; TRBD1 matches at 10 bases. V shed 2 bases, J shed 1 base, and the junction held 5 bases outside the gene matches. The V gene's germline CDR1 is SGHRS and CDR2 YFSETQ. The CDR3 runs to 16 residues. The CDR3 reads CASSFGQGVGNTEAFF. In nucleotides, the CDR3 is TGCGCCAGCAGCTTCGGACAGGGGGTGGGGAACACTGAAGCTTTCTTT.

This clone occurred once. This chain connects TRBV6-5 to TRBJ2-1; 10 bases agree with TRBD2. Germline V CDR1 and CDR2: MNHEY, SVGAGI. J gave up 10 bases and V 6 bases, and 12 bases lay outside the gene matches. The CDR3 has 15 amino acids. The DNA for the CDR3 is TGTGCCAGCAGATTCAAGCGGGAGGGCTTTCGGGAGCAGTTCTTC. As protein: CASRFKREGFREQFF.

This rearrangement joins TRBV6-6 to TRBJ1-2, with 8 nucleotides matching TRBD1. The CDR3 loop spans 15 amino acids. Germline loops: CDR1 MNHNY, CDR2 SVGAGI (reference sequence). The V and J ends lost 2 bases and 4 bases, in that order; junction bases with no gene match: 6. The CDR3 DNA reads as TGTGCCAGCAGTTACACGGACAGGGAATTCTATGGCTACACCTTC. As protein: CASSYTDREFYGYTF.

The sample holds one count of this clone. This rearrangement joins TRBV30 to TRBJ1-5, with 10 bases identical to TRBD1. Germline CDR1 reads GTSNPN; CDR2 reads SVGIG (reference sequence). V was clipped by 0 bases and J by 4 bases; unmatched bases: 6. The CDR3 is made up of 16 amino acids. The CDR3 sequence: CAWSVRGGQGNQPQHF. The CDR3, as DNA: TGTGCCTGGAGTGTACGAGGGGGACAGGGGAATCAGCCCCAGCATTTT.